Presented here are 24 T cell receptor beta chains from one specimen sequenced in a study of blood T cells in healthy people across ages. The authors ran a second PCR of about 6 to 11 cycles using a sample-barcoded 5' primer and a J-beta primer mix. TCRdb recomputed calls from the 5' RACE reads with MiXCR, one row per CDR3 protein. The top ten clones hold over 2% of a sample with about 2 million distinct CDR3 sequences, 40% to 55% of them seen once. What was sequenced was blood. Receptors originate from a woman in her thirties or forties in good health.

The gene calls are TRBV25-1 and TRBJ1-6; no definite D call. This CDR3 spans 14 amino acids. The V and J ends lost 1 base and 7 bases respectively, with 8 bases between them. Germline CDR1 MGHDK, CDR2 SYGVNS. The CDR3 here is CASSEFAQNSPLHF. In DNA, the CDR3 is TGTGCCAGCAGTGAATTTGCTCAAAATTCACCCCTCCACTTT.

The rearrangement links TRBV27 to TRBJ1-6; D is ambiguous. Trimming stripped 4 bases from V and 4 bases from J, with 14 bases between. Looked up from germline, CDR1 is MNHEY and CDR2 is SMNVEV (reference sequence). The CDR3 contains 16 residues. The CDR3 DNA sequence: TGTGCCAGCAGTTCGAGTGAGGGAGAATATAATTCACCCCTCCACTTT. It is translated as CASSSSEGEYNSPLHF.

The chain uses TRBV6-2 or TRBV6-3 and TRBJ2-5, with 11 bases aligning to TRBD1. V lost 6 bases to trimming and J lost 0 bases; unmatched junction nucleotides: 6. The CDR3 covers 16 residues. Germline CDR1 reads MNHEY; CDR2 reads SVGEGT. This chain's CDR3 is CASRNRDRGYQETQYF. DNA of the CDR3: TGTGCCAGCAGGAACCGGGACAGGGGGTACCAAGAGACCCAGTACTTC.

Of note for this clonotype: Compared with germline, one end of the junction differs, possibly owing to a read error. The V and J genes are TRBV7-2 and TRBJ2-5, with 8 bases fitting TRBD1. The germline CDR1 and CDR2 sequences are SGHTA and FQGNSA. The CDR3 spans 14 residues. CDR3 protein: CANSPQDRDETQYF. CDR3 DNA: TGTGCCAACAGCCCCCAGGACAGGGACGAGACCCAGTACTTC.

In this sample, this clonotype turned up many times. The chain has TRBV27 and TRBJ2-7; the D gene could be TRBD1 or TRBD2 (5 bases each). V was clipped by 1 base and J by 1 base, with 8 bases between them. Germline loops: CDR1 MNHEY, CDR2 SMNVEV (reference sequence). The CDR3 contains 14 residues. The CDR3 nucleotides read TGTGCCAGCAGTTTATTGGGGGTTTCCTACGAGCAGTACTTC. This sequence encodes CASSLLGVSYEQYF.

This clonotype was detected once. The chain employs TRBV5-1 and TRBJ2-5; D is perhaps TRBD1 (6 bases). This CDR3 is built from 14 residues. V was shortened by 0 bases and J by 10 bases, with 16 bases between the two germline ends. Germline V gene sequence: CDR1 SGHRS, CDR2 YFSETQ. The CDR3 nucleotides are TGCGCCAGCAGCTTGGGACAGGCTCTCTCCGACCAGTACTTC. Protein product: CASSLGQALSDQYF.

Remarks on this clonotype: This could be a read error, since a much larger clone is one nucleotide away. The chain combines TRBV29-1 with TRBJ2-1; no definite D call. V was trimmed by 1 base and J by 0 bases, leaving 10 bases between them. Germline V CDR1 and CDR2: SQVTM, ANQGSEA. This CDR3 is 15 amino acids long. The CDR3 bases are TGCAGCGTTGAAGCGGCCCAACACTCCTACAATGAGCAGTTCTTC. Translated, it gives CSVEAAQHSYNEQFF.

DNA of the CDR3: TGTGCCAGCAGGCCCCCGACAGGGGCCGGCACTGAAGCTTTCTTT. This translates into CASRPPTGAGTEAFF. This chain uses TRBV6-2 or TRBV6-3 with TRBJ1-1; the match to TRBD1 covers 8 bases. The CDR3 has 15 amino acids. Germline CDR1 MNHEY, CDR2 SVGEGT. V dropped 6 bases and J dropped 4; count of bases not matched to a gene: 10.

V and J are TRBV27 and TRBJ2-7; no clear D. Germline V CDR1 and CDR2: MNHEY, SMNVEV (reference sequence). This CDR3 has 14 residues. With 5 bases removed from V and 3 bases from J, the gap between germline ends came to 14 bases. Here the CDR3 reads CASSPRQAGYEQYF. The CDR3 DNA is TGTGCCAGCAGTCCCCGCCAAGCCGGCTACGAGCAGTACTTC.

The chain is built from TRBV5-1 and TRBJ1-2; D might be TRBD1 (6 bases). The germline gives CDR1 SGHRS, CDR2 YFSETQ. Trimming removed 3 bases from V and 8 bases from J, with 17 bases in between. This CDR3 spans 14 amino acids. In nucleotides, the CDR3 is TGCGCCAGCAGCTCCCAGGGGCGCGCGATCGGCTACACCTTC. Translating gives CASSSQGRAIGYTF.

Comment on this clonotype: This may stem from a read error, because a much larger clone lies one nucleotide away. The V and J genes are TRBV28 and TRBJ2-7; D is ambiguous. Per germline, CDR1 MDHEN and CDR2 SYDVKM. The CDR3 consists of 13 residues. The V end lost 5 bases, the J end lost 8 bases, and 16 bases lay between the germline ends. DNA for the CDR3: TGTGCCAGCAGTCCCTATGGACCGACTCAGCAGTACTTC. It specifies CASSPYGPTQQYF. The full variable domain, in which reference TRBV28 and TRBJ2-7 provide the parts outside the CDR3, is DVKVTQSSRYLVKRTGEKVFLECVQDMDHENMFWYRQDPGLGLRLIYFSYDVKMKEKGDIPEGYSVSREKKERFSLILESASTNQTSMYLCASSPYGPTQQYFGPGTRLTVT.

The table lists this clonotype with a few counts. V is TRBV20-1 and J is TRBJ2-1, with D tentatively TRBD1 (6 bases). Germline CDR1 and CDR2: DFQATT and SNEGSKA (reference sequence). The ends were cut back, 5 bases at V and 6 bases at J, with 20 bases in the middle. This CDR3 region has 15 residues. CDR3 in amino acids: CSALTTRGTSNEQFF. The CDR3 DNA reads TGCAGTGCTCTAACGACCAGAGGGACATCCAATGAGCAGTTCTTC.

V gene TRBV20-1 combines with J gene TRBJ2-5; TRBD1 might be the D (5 bases). The last part of the DNA fits TRBJ2-7 better; the J call may be wrong. The V gene's germline CDR1 is DFQATT and CDR2 SNEGSKA (reference sequence). The CDR3 is 14 amino acids. The CDR3 nucleotides are TGCAGTGCTAGAGATCAAGGACACTCCTACGAGCAGTACTTC. Amino acid sequence: CSARDQGHSYEQYF.

In regard to this clonotype: Compared with germline, one end of the junction differs, possibly owing to a read error. The genes are TRBV20-1 and TRBJ2-3; D may be TRBD1 or TRBD2 (5 bases each). This CDR3 region has 15 residues. CDR1 DFQATT and CDR2 SNEGSKA come from the germline V gene (reference sequence). CDR3 sequence: CSASPGATGRDMQYF. CDR3 nucleotide sequence: TGCAGTGCTTCTCCCGGGGCCACGGGTCGCGATATGCAGTATTTT.

This clonotype has just one count. In DNA, the CDR3 is TGTGCCAGCAGCTTTGGGGCGGCCGGGAACACCATATATTTT. Its protein product is CASSFGAAGNTIYF. The rearrangement uses TRBV7-2 and TRBJ1-3, with TRBD1 as a possible D gene (5 bases). Per germline, CDR1 SGHTA and CDR2 FQGNSA. The V end lost 3 bases, the J end lost 7 bases, and 13 bases lay between the germline ends. The CDR3 totals 14 residues. Filled out from reference TRBV7-2 and TRBJ1-3, the complete variable domain reads GAGVSQSPSNKVTEKGKDVELRCDPISGHTALYWYRQSLGQGLEFLIYFQGNSAPDKSGLPSDRFSAERTGGSVSTLTIQRTQQEDSAVYLCASSFGAAGNTIYFGEGSWLTVV.

Only a few counts were recorded for this clonotype. This sequence joins TRBV25-1 and TRBJ1-2; D might be TRBD1 (6 bases). Looked up from germline, CDR1 is MGHDK and CDR2 is SYGVNS. Trimming stripped 10 bases from V and 4 bases from J, with 19 bases between. The CDR3 has 14 residues. CDR3 in DNA: TGTGCCACCAAGAAGGGGGGAGCTGGCTATGGCTACACCTTC. Its protein is CATKKGGAGYGYTF.

V usage is TRBV5-1 and J usage is TRBJ1-3, with 10 bases fitting TRBD1. Looked up from germline, CDR1 is SGHRS and CDR2 is YFSETQ. V was clipped by 3 bases and J by 4 bases; unmatched bases: 7. CDR3 size: 16 residues. The CDR3 reads CASSSGPGQGGNTIYF. Here the CDR3 DNA reads TGCGCCAGCAGCTCGGGACCGGGACAGGGGGGAAACACCATATATTTT.

In its sample, this clonotype was seen many times. The V gene is TRBV7-9, the J gene TRBJ2-7; a weak D match, TRBD2 (6 bases). The germline V and J ends were trimmed by 5 bases and 3 bases, with 14 bases remaining between them. Germline V lookup: CDR1 SEHNR, CDR2 FQNEAQ (reference sequence). The CDR3 is 14 amino acids. CDR3 sequence: CASSRGKGDYEQYF. The CDR3 region has the DNA TGTGCCAGCAGCCGGGGGAAAGGGGACTACGAGCAGTACTTC.

The rearrangement uses TRBV12-3 or TRBV12-4 and TRBJ1-2, with 8 bases identical to TRBD1. V gave up 6 bases and J gave up 4 bases; unmatched junction bases: 7. The CDR3 is 14 residues long. The DNA of the CDR3 is TGTGCCAGCAGCAATCGCGGGACAGGCTATGGCTACACCTTC. Translating gives CASSNRGTGYGYTF.

This chain connects TRBV6-2 or TRBV6-3 to TRBJ2-7; D is unclear. The tail of the sequence fits TRBJ2-5 better, so the J call may be wrong. CDR1 and CDR2 from the germline V gene are MNHEY and SVGEGT. CDR3 length: 15 amino acids. DNA of the CDR3: TGTGCCAGCAGTTACACCGGAGTGAGCGCCGAGACCCAGTACTTC. Translation gives CASSYTGVSAETQYF.

The genes are TRBV28 and TRBJ1-1; a possible D gene is TRBD1 (5 bases). There are 11 residues in the CDR3. The V end lost 8 bases, the J end lost 5 bases, and 9 bases lay between the germline ends. Germline-derived CDR1 and CDR2 are MDHEN and SYDVKM. As DNA, the CDR3 is TGTGCCAGCGGGGGATTGACTGAAGCTTTCTTT. This gives the protein CASGGLTEAFF.

The chain recombines TRBV29-1 with TRBJ2-1; 7 positions agree with TRBD1. The CDR3 runs to 13 residues. The germline V gene encodes CDR1 SQVTM and CDR2 ANQGSEA. V was clipped by 7 bases and J by 4 bases; unmatched bases: 7. This CDR3 is CSAVGTAYNEQFF. The CDR3 bases are TGCAGCGCTGTGGGGACAGCATACAATGAGCAGTTCTTC.

This clonotype was detected a few times. This sequence joins TRBV6-5 and TRBJ2-7; D possibly corresponds to TRBD1 (5 bases). Trimming left V 2 bases short and J 3 bases short, with 11 bases between. The CDR3 extends over 14 amino acids. CDR1 MNHEY and CDR2 SVGAGI come from the germline V gene. CDR3 DNA: TGTGCCAGCAGTTACGGGGCAGGGATCTACGAGCAGTACTTC. Protein: CASSYGAGIYEQYF.

This chain links TRBV3-1 with TRBJ2-5; the match to TRBD2 covers 13 bases. CDR1 and CDR2 from the germline V gene are LGHDT and YNNKEL (reference sequence). This CDR3 region has 16 residues. V gave up 0 bases and J gave up 8 bases; unmatched junction bases: 6. In DNA, the CDR3 is TGTGCCAGCAGCCAAGATCTCGGGACTAGCGGGGCCACCCAGTACTTC. Translated: CASSQDLGTSGATQYF.